This record covers a single T cell receptor (beta chain). The CDR3 contains 15 residues. Germline lookup yields CDR1 SGHDN and CDR2 FVKESK. V was clipped by 1 base and J by 7 bases, with 14 bases between them. This table comes from immunoSEQ multiplex PCR, and its TCRdb copy is limited to in-frame clones, with some not included. Here the sample spans 150,000 to 200,000 clones, 86% being singletons. These data originate in a study of blood T cell repertoires in COVID-19. Source material: peripheral blood. The receptor was derived from a woman of 80 years or more in a cohort sampled during active or convalescent COVID-19. The chain employs TRBV14 and TRBJ2-4, with a tentative D call TRBD2 (7 bases). The CDR3 region has the DNA TGTGCCAGCAGCCAAGTAGGAGGGAGGGGGAACATTCAGTACTTC. Its translation is CASSQVGGRGNIQYF.